The 4 T cell receptor beta chains below were found in one sample sequenced in a study of blood T cell repertoires in COVID-19. Sequenced by immunoSEQ multiplex PCR; TCRdb stores in-frame clones only, minus some. This sample has 95,000 to 150,000 clones, with about four fifths found just once. The sample taken for sequencing was peripheral blood. The source is a man aged 55 to 69 with active or convalescent COVID-19.

This clone was recorded only once. The chain employs TRBV5-1 and TRBJ1-5; TRBD1 matches at 8 bases. The V gene end was trimmed by 1 base and the J gene end by 3 bases; junction bases not matched to a gene: 3. The CDR3 totals 15 residues. CDR1 is SGHRS and CDR2 is YFSETQ in the germline V gene. The CDR3 bases are TGCGCCAGCAGCTTGTGGGGACAGGTCAATCAGCCCCAGCATTTT. As protein: CASSLWGQVNQPQHF.

V and J are TRBV11-2 and TRBJ1-5, with TRBD1 matching 11 bases. V lost 5 bases to trimming and J lost 6 bases; unmatched junction nucleotides: 3. This CDR3 spans 14 amino acids. CDR1 and CDR2 (germline): SGHAT, FQNNGV. The CDR3 protein is CASSRTGGGQPQHF. CDR3 in DNA: TGTGCCAGCAGCAGGACAGGGGGCGGTCAGCCCCAGCATTTT.

This sequence joins TRBV7-2 and TRBJ2-7; 9 bases match TRBD2. Looked up from germline, CDR1 is SGHTA and CDR2 is FQGNSA. The V and J ends lost 1 base and 4 bases, in that order; junction bases with no gene match: 11. This CDR3 region has 17 residues. The CDR3 here is CASSLGHLNSGSYEQYF. DNA for the CDR3: TGTGCCAGCAGCTTAGGACACCTAAATAGCGGGAGTTACGAGCAGTACTTC.

The rearrangement uses TRBV4-2 and TRBJ2-6; TRBD1 matches 11 bases. The junction had 4 bases not matched to a gene; V was cut back by 0 bases and J by 0 bases. The CDR3 runs 19 residues. CDR1 is LGHNA, CDR2 YNFKEQ, per germline. This chain's CDR3 is CASSQEGTGGPSGANVLTF. CDR3 nucleotides: TGTGCCAGCAGCCAAGAGGGGACAGGGGGGCCCTCTGGGGCCAACGTCCTGACTTTC.